This T cell receptor (beta chain) comes out of a study of vaccination and CD4 T cells after COVID-19. As for the study in general: The post-COVID sampling time was a median 101 days after diagnosis, ranging from 35 to 161. Control wells got either CEFX epitopes, HIV-1 Nef peptides, or no peptide at all.

This clonotype was found once. No antigen is known for it. Treatment noted: 10-day PBMC culture with coronavirus spike peptide pools or control peptides (ViraFEST assay). The CDR3 spans 14 residues. V lost 5 bases to trimming and J lost 3 bases; unmatched junction nucleotides: 5. CDR1 and CDR2 (germline): SGHNT, YENEEA. CD4+ T cells that had been cultured provided DNA sequenced with the Oncomine TCR Beta short-read assay. TCRdb itself ran the PCR reads through MiXCR, one entry per CDR3 protein. The sample has about 25,000 distinct CDR3 sequences, 67% seen once. The sample here was CD4+ T cells from blood, cultured in vitro, taken after SARS-CoV-2 vaccination. This receptor was taken from a human donor who received a COVID-19 vaccine. The chain employs TRBV11-3 and TRBJ2-5, with TRBD1 identical over 8 bases. In DNA form, the CDR3 reads TGTGCCAGCAGCCGGACAGGGAGAGAAGAGACCCAGTACTTC. It codes for CASSRTGREETQYF.